The 21 T cell receptor beta chains reported below all come from one sample, sequenced in a study of blood T cell repertoires in COVID-19. The assay was immunoSEQ multiplex PCR, and TCRdb's table has in-frame clones only and misses some. The sample lists about 180,000 clones, about 84% occurring once. The sample was PBMCs or T cells enriched from blood (not recorded which). These receptors all come from a woman aged 25 to 39 who had recovered from COVID-19.

This chain joins TRBV10-3 and TRBJ1-1; 7 bases match TRBD1. The germline CDR1 and CDR2 sequences are ENHRY and SYGVKD. Germline trimming cut 6 bases from V and 7 bases from J; bases unmatched to any gene: 8. The CDR3 is 13 residues long. The CDR3 nucleotides read TGTGCCATCAGGATACGACAGGGCGGTGAAGCTTTCTTT. As protein: CAIRIRQGGEAFF.

This rearrangement joins TRBV9 to TRBJ2-7; unclear D gene. CDR1 is SGDLS, CDR2 YYNGEE, per germline. V was shortened by 4 bases and J by 5 bases, with 13 bases between the two germline ends. The CDR3 runs to 13 residues. The CDR3 here is CASSSRSLDEQYF. In nucleotides, the CDR3 is TGTGCCAGCAGCTCCCGGTCTTTGGACGAGCAGTACTTC.

V gene TRBV6-1 combines with J gene TRBJ2-2, with D unclear. This CDR3 contains 15 residues. V lost 3 bases, J lost 3 bases, and 11 bases lay in between. Germline CDR1 and CDR2: MNHNS and SASEGT. CDR3: CASSDLVTHTGELFF. The CDR3 region has the DNA TGTGCCAGCAGTGATTTAGTTACCCACACCGGGGAGCTGTTTTTT.

This chain joins TRBV6-5 and TRBJ2-2; TRBD2 might be the D (5 bases). Germline CDR1 MNHEY, CDR2 SVGAGI. The V gene lost 6 bases and the J gene lost 5 bases, with 10 bases spanning the gap. The CDR3 is made up of 13 amino acids. CDR3 in amino acids: CASRRRSTGELFF. The CDR3 nucleotides are TGTGCCAGCAGAAGGAGGTCGACCGGGGAGCTGTTTTTT.

This chain's CDR3 is CASSWDRDSNQPQHF. CDR3 coding DNA: TGTGCCAGCAGTTGGGACAGAGATAGCAATCAGCCCCAGCATTTT. This sequence joins TRBV28 and TRBJ1-5, with TRBD1 matching over 7 bases. The CDR3 has 15 residues. Germline trimming cut 4 bases from V and 0 bases from J; bases unmatched to any gene: 3. Looked up from germline, CDR1 is MDHEN and CDR2 is SYDVKM.

The chain carries TRBV28 and TRBJ2-7, with 13 bases lining up with TRBD2. J lost 7 bases, V lost 4 bases, and 13 bases had no gene match. Per germline, CDR1 MDHEN and CDR2 SYDVKM. CDR3 length equals 17 residues. CDR3 bases: TGTGCCAGCAGTTGCCCGGGACTAGCGGGGCCCTGGGGAGAGCAGTACTTC. Amino acid sequence: CASSCPGLAGPWGEQYF.

This clone was detected only once. The chain combines TRBV6-1 with TRBJ2-7; tentative D call: TRBD1 (5 bases). Germline CDR1 is MNHNS and CDR2 is SASEGT. CDR3 size: 12 residues. Trimming pared 1 base from V and 7 bases from J, leaving 8 bases between. The CDR3 sequence is CASSEGGREQYF. The CDR3 region has the DNA TGTGCCAGCAGTGAAGGGGGCAGGGAGCAGTACTTC.

This sequence joins TRBV7-2 and TRBJ2-2, with a weak D call TRBD2 (6 bases). The germline V gene encodes CDR1 SGHTA and CDR2 FQGNSA. The CDR3 covers 18 residues. Trimming removed 2 bases at V and 2 bases at J, with 18 bases between. Here the CDR3 DNA reads TGTGCCAGCAGCTTACCCCGGGACGGGGGATTAAACACCGGGGAGCTGTTTTTT. Its translation: CASSLPRDGGLNTGELFF.

This chain uses TRBV24-1 with TRBJ2-7; D not resolved. V was clipped by 3 bases and J by 5 bases, with 10 bases between them. CDR3 size: 13 residues. Germline lookup yields CDR1 KGHDR and CDR2 SFDVKD. This CDR3 is CATSDATSDEQYF. The CDR3 coding sequence is TGTGCCACCAGTGATGCGACAAGTGACGAGCAGTACTTC.

The chain carries TRBV5-5 and TRBJ2-7; possible D gene TRBD2, 7 bases. Per germline, CDR1 SGHKS and CDR2 YYEKEE (reference sequence). CDR3 length: 13 residues. CDR3 in amino acids: CAGGGGSSYEQYF. The CDR3 DNA sequence: TGTGCAGGCGGGGGCGGGAGCTCCTACGAGCAGTACTTC.

The rearrangement uses TRBV21-1 and TRBJ2-5; TRBD1 is the table's D call and was not checked against the DNA. TRBV21-1 corresponds to a pseudogene. The CDR3 has 14 residues. The DNA of the CDR3 is TGTGCCAGCAGCACCGACAGGTATAAAGAGACCCAGTACTTC. Encoded protein: CASSTDRYKETQYF.

The chain uses TRBV11-3 and TRBJ1-1; maybe TRBD1 (5 bases). The V end was cut by 3 bases, the J end by 3 bases, with 14 bases between. Per germline, CDR1 SGHNT and CDR2 YENEEA. This CDR3 is built from 15 residues. The CDR3 protein is CASSLAGKGDTEAFF. The CDR3 DNA reads as TGTGCCAGCAGCTTGGCAGGGAAAGGGGACACTGAAGCTTTCTTT.

V is TRBV7-9 and J is TRBJ1-3, with D maybe TRBD1 (5 bases). CDR1 is SEHNR and CDR2 is FQNEAQ in the germline V gene (reference sequence). V lost 5 bases, J lost 0 bases, and 8 bases lay in between. This CDR3 spans 14 amino acids. The CDR3: CASSPGISGNTIYF. In nucleotides, the CDR3 is TGTGCCAGCAGCCCAGGGATCTCTGGAAACACCATATATTTT.

This clone was seen only a few times. This rearrangement joins TRBV28 to TRBJ2-2; D unresolved. Trimming removed 5 bases from V and 2 bases from J, with 6 bases in between. The CDR3 spans 13 residues. Germline assignment: CDR1 MDHEN and CDR2 SYDVKM. For the CDR3, the DNA is TGTGCCAGCAGTCCCCGTAACACCGGGGAGCTGTTTTTT. This codes for CASSPRNTGELFF. Together with reference TRBV28 and TRBJ2-2, the CDR3 gives the full variable domain: DVKVTQSSRYLVKRTGEKVFLECVQDMDHENMFWYRQDPGLGLRLIYFSYDVKMKEKGDIPEGYSVSREKKERFSLILESASTNQTSMYLCASSPRNTGELFFGEGSRLTVL.

J is TRBJ2-3 and V is TRBV28; possible D gene TRBD2, 5 bases. Trimming pared 0 bases from V and 3 bases from J, leaving 10 bases between. The CDR3 is 15 amino acids. Per the germline V gene, CDR1 is MDHEN and CDR2 is SYDVKM. The CDR3 reads CASSLWRVGTDTQYF. CDR3 in DNA: TGTGCCAGCAGTTTATGGAGGGTAGGGACAGATACGCAGTATTTT.

This chain connects TRBV19 to TRBJ2-1; no clear D gene. CDR3 length: 11 amino acids. V lost 6 bases and J 7 bases, leaving 7 bases between the germline ends. Germline V lookup: CDR1 LNHDA, CDR2 SQIVND (reference sequence). The CDR3 sequence is CASSRLNEQFF. Here the CDR3 DNA reads TGTGCCAGTAGCCGACTTAATGAGCAGTTCTTC.

The V gene is TRBV18, the J gene TRBJ1-2; D remains unclear. Between the trimmed V and J ends, which lost 3 bases and 8 bases, there was a span of 13 bases. The length of the CDR3 is 13 residues. Germline values: CDR1 KGHSH, CDR2 LQKENI. This CDR3 reads CASSPEEGYGYTF. In DNA, the CDR3 is TGTGCCAGCTCACCGGAGGAAGGCTACGGCTACACCTTC. The full variable domain, in which reference TRBV18 and TRBJ1-2 provide the parts outside the CDR3, is NAGVMQNPRHLVRRRGQEARLRCSPMKGHSHVYWYRQLPEEGLKFMVYLQKENIIDESGMPKERFSAEFPKEGPSILRIQQVVRGDSAAYFCASSPEEGYGYTFGSGTRLTVV.

V and J are TRBV20-1 and TRBJ2-7, with D tentatively TRBD2 (6 bases). The CDR3 loop spans 14 amino acids. Germline loops: CDR1 DFQATT, CDR2 SNEGSKA (reference sequence). Trimming removed 3 bases at V and 2 bases at J, with 14 bases between. The CDR3 spells CSASPPGEAYEQYF. The CDR3 DNA reads TGCAGTGCTAGTCCCCCGGGAGAGGCCTACGAGCAGTACTTC.

The chain is built from TRBV19 and TRBJ2-2; a possible D gene is TRBD2 (6 bases). V lost 7 bases, J lost 6 bases, and 18 bases lay in between. The length of the CDR3 is 15 residues. Germline assignment: CDR1 LNHDA and CDR2 SQIVND (reference sequence). The CDR3 is CASTPREIYPGELFF. Here the CDR3 DNA reads TGTGCCAGTACCCCTCGGGAGATATATCCCGGGGAGCTGTTTTTT.

The V gene is TRBV27, the J gene TRBJ1-2; D gene ambiguous. V was pared by 3 bases and J by 0 bases, with 5 bases between. The CDR3 spans 13 residues. Per the germline V gene, CDR1 is MNHEY and CDR2 is SMNVEV (reference sequence). CDR3 amino acids: CASSFLPNYGYTF. The CDR3 DNA sequence: TGTGCCAGCAGTTTCCTCCCTAACTATGGCTACACCTTC.

The chain links TRBV19 to TRBJ2-5, with TRBD1 matching 9 bases. This CDR3 is built from 14 residues. The germline gives CDR1 LNHDA, CDR2 SQIVND (reference sequence). With 5 bases clipped from V and 3 bases from J, the junction kept 4 bases outside the gene matches. The CDR3 nucleotides are TGTGCCAGTAGTCGTTGGACAGGGGAAGAGACCCAGTACTTC. Its protein is CASSRWTGEETQYF.